The clone carrying this T cell receptor beta chain is medium-sized (0.01 to 0.1%) by frequency. The antigen is undetermined. No DNA is given; TCRdb re-called the 10x single-cell sequencing reads and lists each CDR3 protein once. This table holds over 450 distinct CDR3 sequences. These data belong to a study of CD8 T cells in cerebrospinal fluid in Alzheimer's disease. Points from the study as a whole: Expanded clones of at least 3% were commoner in Alzheimer's patients than healthy subjects.

Input material: cerebrospinal fluid. The clonotype comes from a human donor with Parkinson's disease.

CDR3: CASSLTRGLTSPLHF. V is TRBV7-8 and J is TRBJ1-6; TCRdb proposes TRBD1, but this gene call is untestable without DNA. The germline V gene encodes CDR1 SGHVS and CDR2 FQNEAQ. This CDR3 has 15 amino acids.